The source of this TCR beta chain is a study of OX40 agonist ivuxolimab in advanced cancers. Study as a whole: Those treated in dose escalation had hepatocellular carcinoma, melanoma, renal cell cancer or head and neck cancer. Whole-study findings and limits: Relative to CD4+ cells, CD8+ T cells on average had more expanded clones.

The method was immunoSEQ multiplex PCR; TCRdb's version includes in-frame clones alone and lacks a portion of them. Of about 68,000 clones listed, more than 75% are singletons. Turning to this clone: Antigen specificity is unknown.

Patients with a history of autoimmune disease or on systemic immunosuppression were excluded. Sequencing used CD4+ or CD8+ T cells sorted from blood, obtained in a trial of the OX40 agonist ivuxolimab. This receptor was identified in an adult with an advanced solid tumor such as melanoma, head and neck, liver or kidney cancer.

CDR3 sequence reads: CASSSVLRDNEKLFF. Written as DNA, the CDR3 is TGTGCCAGCAGTTCAGTTTTGCGGGACAATGAAAAACTGTTTTTT. The chain recombines TRBV25-1 with TRBJ1-4; perhaps TRBD1 as D (5 bases). Germline values: CDR1 MGHDK, CDR2 SYGVNS. The CDR3 is 15 residues long. With 5 bases removed from V and 5 bases from J, the gap between germline ends came to 15 bases.